The 25 T cell receptor beta chains presented below share a single source sample, sequenced in a study of memory CD8 T cells in hepatitis C reinfection. The time point was: pre-reinfection, 55 to 20 weeks before reinfection detection. Sorted cells were sequenced directly ex vivo without any in vitro expansion. Clones were read by immunoSEQ multiplex PCR, and TCRdb kept only the in-frame ones, dropping some. The sample consists of about 50,000 clones, nearly 90% of them appearing once. Sequenced material: naive CD8+ T cells sorted from blood. The receptors were sampled from a man between 18 and 29 years old with hepatitis C virus infection.

This clone came up a few times. This chain links TRBV5-4 with TRBJ1-1; D is unresolved. This CDR3 comprises 14 residues. From germline, CDR1 is SGHNT and CDR2 YYREEE (reference sequence). Trimming stripped 0 bases from V and 6 bases from J, with 12 bases between. CDR3 sequence: CASSLGEWRAEAFF. In DNA form, the CDR3 reads TGTGCCAGCAGCTTGGGGGAGTGGCGGGCTGAAGCTTTCTTT.

This clone was detected only a few times. The genes are TRBV9 and TRBJ1-1, with 7 nucleotides matching TRBD1. V lost 4 bases, J lost 4 bases, and 7 bases stayed unmatched. This CDR3 region has 14 residues. Germline V gene sequence: CDR1 SGDLS, CDR2 YYNGEE. The CDR3 loop reads CASSTNPGGTEAFF. Written as DNA, the CDR3 is TGTGCCAGCAGCACTAATCCAGGGGGCACTGAAGCTTTCTTT.

This chain uses TRBV7-9 with TRBJ2-7; TRBD1 is a possible D gene (5 bases). Germline V gives CDR1 SEHNR, CDR2 FQNEAQ (reference sequence). The ends were cut back, 4 bases at V and 1 base at J, with 8 bases in the middle. This CDR3 has 13 residues. The CDR3 coding sequence is TGTGCCAGCAGCTCAGGGATTTCCTACGAGCAGTACTTC. Protein sequence: CASSSGISYEQYF.

The gene calls are TRBV19 and TRBJ2-2, with 8 bases fitting TRBD2. From germline, CDR1 is LNHDA and CDR2 SQIVND (reference sequence). The CDR3 length is 14 residues. V shed 2 bases and J 6 bases; nucleotides not matched to a gene: 2. The CDR3 reads CASSIYGGAGELFF. CDR3 nucleotide sequence: TGTGCCAGTAGTATATACGGGGGGGCCGGGGAGCTGTTTTTT. The complete variable domain, with remaining parts taken from reference TRBV19 and TRBJ2-2, reads DGGITQSPKYLFRKEGQNVTLSCEQNLNHDAMYWYRQDPGQGLRLIYYSQIVNDFQKGDIAEGYSVSREKKESFPLTVTSAQKNPTAFYLCASSIYGGAGELFFGEGSRLTVL.

The V gene is TRBV27, the J gene TRBJ2-7; D possibly corresponds to TRBD2 (5 bases). V was clipped by 5 bases and J by 7 bases, with 15 bases between them. The germline CDR1 and CDR2 sequences are MNHEY and SMNVEV (reference sequence). This CDR3 region has 13 residues. CDR3 amino acids: CASSTTSSGEQYF. The CDR3 nucleotides are TGTGCCAGCAGTACTACTAGTTCCGGGGAGCAGTACTTC.

This clone was seen just once. The rearrangement links TRBV6-1 to TRBJ1-1, with 8 nucleotides matching TRBD1. CDR1 and CDR2 (germline): MNHNS, SASEGT. The V and J ends lost 7 bases and 4 bases, in that order; junction bases with no gene match: 5. This CDR3 spans 13 amino acids. The CDR3 coding sequence is TGTGCCAGCACGACAGGGGAAGGCACTGAAGCTTTCTTT. Amino acids: CASTTGEGTEAFF.

The chain links TRBV28 to TRBJ2-7; 7 bases line up with TRBD2. J gave up 5 bases and V 6 bases, and 13 bases lay outside the gene matches. The germline V gene has CDR1 MDHEN and CDR2 SYDVKM. There are 15 residues in the CDR3. The CDR3, as DNA: TGTGCCAGCAGCCTCGGGGCGGGGGAAACCCACGAGCAGTACGTC. This encodes CASSLGAGETHEQYV.

This clone was picked up one time. The rearrangement uses TRBV21-1 and TRBJ2-5; the table's D gene call, TRBD1, was not cross checked with the DNA. TRBV21-1 is tagged as a pseudogene. The CDR3 is made up of 19 amino acids. This chain's CDR3 is CASSKPGQGAHVWDETQYF. Here the CDR3 DNA reads TGTGCCAGCAGCAAACCCGGACAGGGGGCGCACGTTTGGGACGAGACCCAGTACTTC.

This chain links TRBV11-2 with TRBJ1-2; unclear D gene. V gave up 5 bases and J gave up 6 bases, with 13 bases separating them. This CDR3 is 13 amino acids long. CDR1 and CDR2 from the germline V gene are SGHAT and FQNNGV. The DNA of the CDR3 is TGTGCCAGCAGCCATAGACAAGCACATGGCTACACCTTC. This encodes CASSHRQAHGYTF.

V and J are TRBV19 and TRBJ2-1; no reliable D call. V was trimmed by 4 bases and J by 3 bases, leaving 16 bases between them. The germline CDR1 and CDR2 sequences are LNHDA and SQIVND (reference sequence). The CDR3 extends over 16 amino acids. This CDR3 reads CASSTQGAAYYNEQFF. The CDR3 DNA reads TGTGCCAGTAGTACACAAGGCGCGGCCTACTACAATGAGCAGTTCTTC. Full variable domain (remainder filled in from reference TRBV19 and TRBJ2-1): DGGITQSPKYLFRKEGQNVTLSCEQNLNHDAMYWYRQDPGQGLRLIYYSQIVNDFQKGDIAEGYSVSREKKESFPLTVTSAQKNPTAFYLCASSTQGAAYYNEQFFGPGTRLTVL.

In DNA, the CDR3 is TGTGCCAGCAGTCGACAGGGAACGTACGAGCAGTACTTC. Translating it yields CASSRQGTYEQYF. This chain joins TRBV14 and TRBJ2-7; the match to TRBD1 covers 7 bases. The CDR3 runs 13 residues. V lost 6 bases, J lost 4 bases, and 6 bases stayed unmatched. CDR1 and CDR2 (germline): SGHDN, FVKESK.

The rearrangement uses TRBV5-1 and TRBJ2-7, with 7 bases identical to TRBD1. J was trimmed by 2 bases and V by 2 bases; bases with no gene match: 4. Germline V gene sequence: CDR1 SGHRS, CDR2 YFSETQ. The CDR3 is 14 amino acids. CDR3 sequence (DNA): TGCGCCAGCAGCTTAGGGGACAGACCCTACGAGCAGTACTTC. Residues: CASSLGDRPYEQYF.

As to this clone: This same CDR3 is encoded by further DNA sequences in the sample. The rearrangement links TRBV18 to TRBJ2-7; weak D call: TRBD2 (6 bases). V dropped 8 bases and J dropped 2 bases, with 16 bases sitting between them. The CDR3 has 14 residues. Germline CDR1 and CDR2: KGHSH and LQKENI. The CDR3: CASNPGGGPYEQYF. CDR3 in DNA: TGTGCCAGCAACCCGGGTGGAGGGCCCTACGAGCAGTACTTC. The variable domain in full, with the rest retrieved from reference TRBV18 and TRBJ2-7, is NAGVMQNPRHLVRRRGQEARLRCSPMKGHSHVYWYRQLPEEGLKFMVYLQKENIIDESGMPKERFSAEFPKEGPSILRIQQVVRGDSAAYFCASNPGGGPYEQYFGPGTRLTVT.

J is TRBJ2-1 and V is TRBV7-2; D might be TRBD2 (6 bases). CDR3 size: 15 residues. Trimming stripped 5 bases from V and 7 bases from J, with 18 bases between. CDR1 is SGHTA and CDR2 is FQGNSA in the germline V gene. CDR3 in DNA: TGTGCCAGCAGCCGAGAGGCCGTAGCGGCGAATGAGCAGTTCTTC. Translation: CASSREAVAANEQFF.

The chain couples TRBV29-1 to TRBJ2-7, with TRBD2 matching 12 bases. CDR1 SQVTM and CDR2 ANQGSEA come from the germline V gene. V trimming: 6 bases; J trimming: 5 bases; junction bases outside the gene matches: 5. There are 13 residues in the CDR3. The CDR3 DNA reads as TGCAGCGTGCGACTAGCGGGAGCTGACGAGCAGTACTTC. The encoded protein is CSVRLAGADEQYF.

The rearrangement joins TRBV6-5 to TRBJ2-1, with D possibly matching TRBD2 (6 bases). Trimming shortened V by 4 bases and J by 6 bases, and 13 bases separated the two germline ends. Germline values: CDR1 MNHEY, CDR2 SVGAGI. The CDR3 runs to 14 residues. The chain's CDR3 is CASSFSGSANEQFF. CDR3 DNA sequence: TGTGCCAGCAGTTTTTCCGGGAGTGCCAATGAGCAGTTCTTC.

The rearrangement links TRBV4-1 to TRBJ1-1, with unresolved D. V was trimmed by 4 bases and J by 2 bases, leaving 14 bases between them. Germline CDR1 and CDR2: MGHRA and YSYEKL. The length of the CDR3 is 15 residues. In nucleotides, the CDR3 is TGCGCCAGCAGCCGGAGCGGGGTATCAAACACTGAAGCTTTCTTT. Amino acids: CASSRSGVSNTEAFF.

The CDR3 bases are TGTGCCAGCAGCTTAGTTTCCCTAGCGACGGGAGAGCAGTACTTC. This gives the protein CASSLVSLATGEQYF. V and J are TRBV11-2 and TRBJ2-5; tentative D call: TRBD2 (6 bases). This CDR3 contains 15 residues. Germline CDR1 reads SGHAT; CDR2 reads FQNNGV. Trimming removed 1 base from V and 11 bases from J, with 20 bases in between. Supplemented by reference TRBV11-2 and TRBJ2-5, the full variable domain reads EAGVAQSPRYKIIEKRQSVAFWCNPISGHATLYWYQQILGQGPKLLIQFQNNGVVDDSQLPKDRFSAERLKGVDSTLKIQPAKLEDSAVYLCASSLVSLATGEQYFGPGTRLLVL.

V usage is TRBV27 and J usage is TRBJ2-1; 12 nucleotides agree with TRBD2. CDR1 is MNHEY, CDR2 SMNVEV, per germline (reference sequence). This CDR3 is built from 14 residues. Losses at the gene ends were 5 bases for V and 8 bases for J; bases not matched to a gene: 4. CDR3 sequence: CASSKTSGGHEQFF. The CDR3 DNA reads as TGTGCCAGCAGTAAGACTAGCGGGGGACATGAGCAGTTCTTC.

This clone was recorded once. This rearrangement joins TRBV7-6 to TRBJ2-1; 7 bases line up with TRBD1. The J segment lost 3 bases and the V segment lost 6 bases, leaving 2 bases of the junction unmatched. CDR1 is SGHVS, CDR2 FNYEAQ, per germline. The CDR3 is 13 amino acids. CDR3 DNA: TGTGCCAGCAGTAACAGGGGCTACAATGAGCAGTTCTTC. This gives the protein CASSNRGYNEQFF.

In the case of this clone: Within the sample, other DNA sequences also encode this same CDR3. The chain couples TRBV15 to TRBJ1-5, with 7 bases lining up with TRBD1. From germline, CDR1 is LNHNV and CDR2 YYDKDF (reference sequence). V lost 0 bases to trimming and J lost 6 bases; unmatched junction nucleotides: 5. CDR3 length equals 15 residues. The CDR3 region has the DNA TGTGCCACCAGCAGAGACAGGGGGGTCGGTCAGCCCCAGCATTTT. Its translation is CATSRDRGVGQPQHF.

The genes are TRBV27 and TRBJ1-1; D gene unclear. This CDR3 is 14 amino acids long. V dropped 2 bases and J dropped 5 bases, with 12 bases sitting between them. Germline V gene data show CDR1 as MNHEY and CDR2 as SMNVEV (reference sequence). The DNA for the CDR3 is TGTGCCAGCAGTTTAATGGCGGAGCGAACTGAAGCTTTCTTT. Translated: CASSLMAERTEAFF.

V usage is TRBV6-5 and J usage is TRBJ2-3; 7 bases align to TRBD2. V shed 7 bases, J shed 6 bases, and the junction held 10 bases outside the gene matches. The CDR3 extends over 14 amino acids. Germline lookup yields CDR1 MNHEY and CDR2 SVGAGI. This CDR3 is CASTRGGSGDTQYF. CDR3 in DNA: TGTGCCAGCACTCGGGGAGGGAGCGGCGATACGCAGTATTTT.

The chain recombines TRBV7-9 with TRBJ2-4, with 8 bases fitting TRBD1. CDR3 size: 16 residues. V trimming: 1 base; J trimming: 6 bases; junction bases outside the gene matches: 8. Germline assignment: CDR1 SEHNR and CDR2 FQNEAQ (reference sequence). The CDR3 DNA sequence: TGTGCCAGCAGCTTAGGTCCGCAGGGGGCGATAAACATTCAGTACTTC. Amino acid sequence: CASSLGPQGAINIQYF.

The chain employs TRBV6-5 and TRBJ2-2; a weak D match, TRBD1 (5 bases). Trimming left V 4 bases short and J 6 bases short, with 9 bases between. The CDR3 runs 13 residues. Germline CDR1 and CDR2: MNHEY and SVGAGI. This chain's CDR3 is CASSSTAAGELFF. The CDR3 coding sequence is TGTGCCAGCAGTTCGACAGCTGCCGGGGAGCTGTTTTTT.